This record concerns one T cell receptor (beta chain) sequence. The repertoire was sequenced with immunoSEQ multiplex PCR; TCRdb's copy has only in-frame clones and lacks some. Found here are roughly 130,000 clones, less than 95% of them singletons; the top ten hold 6.5% to 8%. The data were taken from a study of T cell responses to AZD1222 COVID-19 vaccine. Germline V gene sequence: CDR1 SGHRS, CDR2 YFSETQ. The CDR3 covers 15 residues. Trimming cost V 0 bases and J 6 bases; bases outside gene matches: 3. V usage is TRBV5-1 and J usage is TRBJ2-2; 9 bases match TRBD2. The source was peripheral blood, collected 28 days after the second dose of the MenACWY control vaccine. The origin of this receptor is an adult who received the MenACWY meningococcal vaccine as a control. The CDR3: CASSLEAGGAGELFF. The DNA for the CDR3 is TGCGCCAGCAGCTTGGAAGCGGGGGGCGCCGGGGAGCTGTTTTTT.